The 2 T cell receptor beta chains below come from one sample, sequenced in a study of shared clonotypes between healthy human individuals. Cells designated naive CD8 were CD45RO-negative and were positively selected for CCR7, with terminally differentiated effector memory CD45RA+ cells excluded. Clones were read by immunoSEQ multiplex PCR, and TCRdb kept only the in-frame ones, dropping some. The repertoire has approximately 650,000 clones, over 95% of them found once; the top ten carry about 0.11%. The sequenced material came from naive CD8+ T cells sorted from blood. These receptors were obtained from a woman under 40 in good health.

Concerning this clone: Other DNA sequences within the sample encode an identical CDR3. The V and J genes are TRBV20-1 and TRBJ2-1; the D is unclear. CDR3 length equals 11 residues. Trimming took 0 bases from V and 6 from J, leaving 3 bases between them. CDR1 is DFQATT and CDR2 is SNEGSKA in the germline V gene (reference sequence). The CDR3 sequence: CSARDSNEQFF. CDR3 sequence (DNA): TGCAGTGCTAGAGATAGCAATGAGCAGTTCTTC.

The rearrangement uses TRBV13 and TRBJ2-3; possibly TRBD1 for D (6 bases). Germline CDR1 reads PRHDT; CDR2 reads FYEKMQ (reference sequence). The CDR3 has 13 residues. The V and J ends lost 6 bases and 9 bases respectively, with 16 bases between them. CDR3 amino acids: CASRHHREETQYF. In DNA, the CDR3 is TGTGCCAGCAGACACCACAGGGAAGAGACGCAGTATTTT.